The present entry profiles one TCR beta chain with its context. Patients from Seattle were sampled longitudinally, starting during active infection. Only in-frame clones appear in the TCRdb table, and some are missing; sequencing was by immunoSEQ multiplex PCR. The sample includes fewer than 350,000 clones, approximately 90% of them seen just once. The germline CDR1 and CDR2 sequences are SEHNR and FQNEAQ (reference sequence). J gave up 1 base and V 7 bases, and 7 bases lay outside the gene matches. The CDR3 has 15 residues. The data derive from a study of blood T cell repertoires in COVID-19. At the level of the study: Both acute and convalescent COVID-19 samples were obtained from the United States, Italy and Spain.

Sequencing used peripheral blood. The J gene is TRBJ2-7, the V gene TRBV7-9; 10 bases map to TRBD2. This clonotype originated in a woman in her 30s with COVID-19, enrolled during active disease. The CDR3 here is CASTVGLANSYEQYF. The CDR3 DNA reads TGTGCCAGCACCGTGGGACTAGCGAATTCCTACGAGCAGTACTTC.